The 10 T cell receptor beta chains below were found in one sample sequenced in a study of identical twins. TCRdb re-derived calls from the 5' RACE reads in MiXCR, one entry per CDR3 protein. In the table there are around 100,000 distinct CDR3 sequences, 5.9% of which are singletons. Sequencing was done on a sample of memory T cells sorted from blood. These receptors came from a woman aged 50 to 60 in good health.

The gene calls are TRBV13 and TRBJ2-1; unclear D gene. The CDR3 extends over 13 amino acids. Germline-derived CDR1 and CDR2 are PRHDT and FYEKMQ (reference sequence). The ends were cut back, 1 base at V and 7 bases at J, with 8 bases in the middle. CDR3 amino acids: CASSLERKNEQFF. The CDR3 region has the DNA TGTGCCAGCAGCTTAGAACGAAAAAATGAGCAGTTCTTC.

This clonotype was seen at least ten times. This sequence joins TRBV2 and TRBJ2-6; D gene unclear. The CDR3 sequence is 16 residues long. Trimming removed 0 bases from V and 0 bases from J, with 6 bases in between. Germline CDR1 and CDR2: SNHLY and FYNNEI. As DNA, the CDR3 is TGTGCCAGCAGTGAAGCGCGCTTCTCTGGGGCCAACGTCCTGACTTTC. Translated: CASSEARFSGANVLTF.

This clonotype was counted many times. No conserved phenylalanine or tryptophan is present at the end of the CDR3, so a read error is the likely explanation. No DNA is shown, since the ends of the CDR3 on it are uncertain; the CDR3 is the one TCRdb lists. The chain is built from TRBV12-3 or TRBV12-4 and TRBJ2-5; TRBD2 was called by the table and not checked on the DNA. The CDR3 spans 13 amino acids, including both terminal residues. CDR3: CASNLAGGGDPVL.

In this sample, this clonotype turned up many times. The chain combines TRBV6-5 with TRBJ2-2; TRBD2 agrees at 8 bases. Germline CDR1 and CDR2: MNHEY and SVGAGI. The J segment lost 8 bases and the V segment lost 2 bases, leaving 7 bases of the junction unmatched. The CDR3 extends over 15 amino acids. The DNA for the CDR3 is TGTGCCAGCAGTTACACGGGACTAGGAAGGGGGGAGCTGTTTTTT. Its protein is CASSYTGLGRGELFF.

In this sample, this clonotype turned up a few times. The chain is built from TRBV29-1 and TRBJ2-5; D not certain. The V end was cut by 6 bases, the J end by 2 bases, with 13 bases between. Germline-derived CDR1 and CDR2 are SQVTM and ANQGSEA. The CDR3 has 13 residues. For the CDR3, the DNA is TGCAGCGTGGCGGCCACGAAACAAGAGACCCAGTACTTC. This sequence encodes CSVAATKQETQYF.

There are many counts of this clonotype. The V gene is TRBV18, the J gene TRBJ2-3; perhaps TRBD1 as D (6 bases). Germline lookup yields CDR1 KGHSH and CDR2 LQKENI. The ends were cut back, 4 bases at V and 8 bases at J, with 19 bases in the middle. The CDR3 contains 15 residues. The CDR3 DNA reads TGTGCCAGCTCACGCCGGGACACCGTATTTTCTACGCAGTATTTT. Its translation: CASSRRDTVFSTQYF.

The table lists this clonotype with many counts. This sequence joins TRBV6-2 or TRBV6-3 and TRBJ2-4, with TRBD2 identical over 13 bases. CDR1 MNHEY and CDR2 SVGEGT come from the germline V gene. The V segment lost 6 bases and the J segment 9 bases; nucleotides outside the gene matches: 8. The CDR3 totals 15 residues. The CDR3 loop is CASRPGLAGFGIQYF. DNA for the CDR3: TGTGCCAGCAGACCGGGACTAGCGGGATTTGGCATTCAGTACTTC.

V is TRBV18 and J is TRBJ2-7, with D unresolved. The germline V and J ends were trimmed by 0 bases and 3 bases, with 0 bases remaining between them. The length of the CDR3 is 11 residues. Per the germline V gene, CDR1 is KGHSH and CDR2 is LQKENI. CDR3 protein: CASSPPYEQYV. The CDR3 coding sequence is TGTGCCAGCTCACCACCCTACGAGCAGTACGTC.

There are a few counts of this clonotype. The chain is built from TRBV12-3 or TRBV12-4 and TRBJ2-2; D might be TRBD1 (6 bases). The CDR3 has 14 residues. Trimming stripped 6 bases from V and 2 bases from J, with 10 bases between. CDR3 nucleotides: TGTGCCAGCAGCCGACAGGTTAACACCGGGGAGCTGTTTTTT. Its translation is CASSRQVNTGELFF.

Many counts were recorded for this clonotype. The chain recombines TRBV7-8 with TRBJ2-1; TRBD1 matches 7 bases. Per germline, CDR1 SGHVS and CDR2 FQNEAQ. Losses at the gene ends were 1 base for V and 6 bases for J; bases not matched to a gene: 18. The CDR3 spans 19 residues. The CDR3 coding sequence is TGTGCCAGCAGCTTAGGGGCGGCGGGCAGGGGGTCTAGTGGCAATGAGCAGTTCTTC. This gives the protein CASSLGAAGRGSSGNEQFF.